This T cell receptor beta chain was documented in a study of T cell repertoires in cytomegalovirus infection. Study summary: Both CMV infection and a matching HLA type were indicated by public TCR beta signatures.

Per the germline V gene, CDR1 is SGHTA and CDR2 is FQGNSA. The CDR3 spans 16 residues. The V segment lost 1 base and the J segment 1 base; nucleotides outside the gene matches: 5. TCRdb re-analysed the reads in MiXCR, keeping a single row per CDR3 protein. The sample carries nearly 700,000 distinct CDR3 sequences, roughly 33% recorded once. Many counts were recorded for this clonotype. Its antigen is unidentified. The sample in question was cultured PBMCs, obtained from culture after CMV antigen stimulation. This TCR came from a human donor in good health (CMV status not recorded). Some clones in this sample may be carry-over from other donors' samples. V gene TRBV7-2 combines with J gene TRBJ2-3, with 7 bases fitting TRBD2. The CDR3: CASSLGGLAGTDTQYF. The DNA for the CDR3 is TGTGCCAGCAGCTTAGGTGGGCTAGCGGGCACAGATACGCAGTATTTT. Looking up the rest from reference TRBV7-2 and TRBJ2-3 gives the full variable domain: GAGVSQSPSNKVTEKGKDVELRCDPISGHTALYWYRQSLGQGLEFLIYFQGNSAPDKSGLPSDRFSAERTGGSVSTLTIQRTQQEDSAVYLCASSLGGLAGTDTQYFGPGTRLTVL.